This T cell receptor (beta chain) was retrieved from a study of blood T cells in healthy people across ages. The use of a sample-barcoded 5' primer and a J-beta primer mix characterized a second PCR of roughly 7 to 11 cycles. Each of the cDNA molecules was tagged by a template-switch adaptor with 12 random nucleotides. One entry per CDR3 protein results from TCRdb running MiXCR on the 5' RACE reads. The data contain about 620,000 distinct CDR3 sequences, under 25% of them seen just once; the ten biggest clones take up roughly 3.6%. In its sample, this clonotype was seen a few times. The CDR3 contains 13 residues. V lost 3 bases to trimming and J lost 7 bases, with 13 bases between them. Germline lookup yields CDR1 DFQATT and CDR2 SNEGSKA (reference sequence).

This sequence originates from a man in his 70s in good health. The J gene is TRBJ1-5, the V gene TRBV20-1, with a weak D call TRBD1 (5 bases). Material: blood. CDR3 nucleotides: TGCAGTGCTAGTATGGCGGGGCGGCAGCCCCAGCATTTT. Translated: CSASMAGRQPQHF.